This T cell receptor beta chain derives from a study of T cell responses to AZD1222 COVID-19 vaccine. Method: immunoSEQ multiplex PCR; TCRdb's copy keeps in-frame clones and lacks some. This sample has some 130,000 clones, with approximately 84% found just once. Germline V gene sequence: CDR1 SGHNT, CDR2 YYREEE (reference sequence). This CDR3 is 13 amino acids long. V lost 0 bases and J lost 11; bases outside the gene matches: 6. The V gene is TRBV5-4, the J gene TRBJ2-7; TRBD1 agrees at 9 bases. Sequenced here: peripheral blood, sampled on day 0 of AZD1222 vaccination. The receptor's source is an adult in good health. The CDR3 loop reads CASSLGQGGPEYF. For the CDR3, the DNA is TGTGCCAGCAGCTTGGGACAGGGGGGGCCTGAGTACTTC.